The next 20 T cell receptor beta chains were all read from a single sample in a study of identical twins. TCRdb itself ran the 5' RACE reads through MiXCR, one entry per CDR3 protein. Of about 900,000 distinct CDR3 sequences listed, more than 9% are singletons. The same data also went into a second study, on yellow fever vaccine responses in identical twins.

Sequencing used PBMCs. The receptors stem from a woman aged 18-29 years in good health.

Only a few counts were recorded for this clonotype. The chain recombines TRBV7-2 with TRBJ2-7; D is ambiguous. V was pared by 1 base and J by 2 bases, with 12 bases between. This CDR3 has 15 residues. Germline V CDR1 and CDR2: SGHTA, FQGNSA. The CDR3 DNA is TGTGCCAGCAGCTTAGAGCCTCGCGGTCCCTACGAGCAGTACTTC. Its protein product is CASSLEPRGPYEQYF.

This clonotype was picked up many times. J is TRBJ2-1 and V is TRBV4-2; TRBD2 aligns across 8 bases. The germline V gene has CDR1 LGHNA and CDR2 YNFKEQ. The J segment lost 0 bases and the V segment lost 3 bases, leaving 10 bases of the junction unmatched. The CDR3 sequence is 18 residues long. CDR3 sequence (DNA): TGTGCCAGCAGCCAGAACGTACTAGCGGAGACCTCCTACAATGAGCAGTTCTTC. Amino acid sequence: CASSQNVLAETSYNEQFF.

The chain recombines TRBV6-1 with TRBJ2-3, with 11 bases that match TRBD2. Germline assignment: CDR1 MNHNS and CDR2 SASEGT. V lost 6 bases, J lost 5 bases, and 10 bases stayed unmatched. The CDR3 has 16 residues. The DNA of the CDR3 is TGTGCCAGCAGCCCCCTGACTAGCGGGGTGGAAGATACGCAGTATTTT. This sequence encodes CASSPLTSGVEDTQYF.

V is TRBV29-1 and J is TRBJ2-3; TRBD2 matches at 7 bases. The CDR3 is made up of 13 amino acids. Germline V gives CDR1 SQVTM, CDR2 ANQGSEA. V shed 3 bases, J shed 0 bases, and the junction held 0 bases outside the gene matches. The chain's CDR3 is CSVEGGSTDTQYF. The CDR3 DNA reads TGCAGCGTTGAGGGGGGGAGCACAGATACGCAGTATTTT.

The CDR3 protein is CSALRSVRGEQYF. The CDR3 DNA sequence: TGCAGTGCCCTCCGTAGCGTTCGGGGGGAGCAGTACTTC. This chain connects TRBV20-1 to TRBJ2-7; a weak D match, TRBD2 (6 bases). V gave up 6 bases and J gave up 7 bases, with 19 bases separating them. Looked up from germline, CDR1 is DFQATT and CDR2 is SNEGSKA (reference sequence). The CDR3 consists of 13 residues.

This clonotype has only a few counts. CDR3 coding DNA: TGTGCCACCAGGACAGCTGACAATGAGCAGTTCTTC. Protein sequence: CATRTADNEQFF. The chain employs TRBV19 and TRBJ2-1; weak D call: TRBD1 (6 bases). The CDR3 is made up of 12 amino acids. The germline V and J ends were trimmed by 10 bases and 5 bases, with 12 bases remaining between them. Per the germline V gene, CDR1 is LNHDA and CDR2 is SQIVND (reference sequence).

The V call is TRBV10-3, the J call TRBJ2-1, with a tentative D call TRBD2 (6 bases). This CDR3 has 15 residues. The V end lost 2 bases, the J end lost 4 bases, and 12 bases lay between the germline ends. CDR1 ENHRY and CDR2 SYGVKD come from the germline V gene. Written as DNA, the CDR3 is TGTGCCATCAGTGAGACCCTTGGGGGGTACAATGAGCAGTTCTTC. As protein: CAISETLGGYNEQFF.

This clonotype has more than one count but fewer than ten. The chain has TRBV20-1 and TRBJ2-4; 8 nucleotides match TRBD1. Per the germline V gene, CDR1 is DFQATT and CDR2 is SNEGSKA (reference sequence). V trimming: 2 bases; J trimming: 7 bases; junction bases outside the gene matches: 7. This CDR3 spans 14 amino acids. CDR3 sequence reads: CSARFGQGNNIQYF. The CDR3, as DNA: TGCAGTGCTAGATTTGGACAGGGAAACAACATTCAGTACTTC.

This clonotype was seen more than once but under ten times. The V call is TRBV7-9, the J call TRBJ2-1; a weak D match, TRBD1 (6 bases). The CDR3 is 12 residues long. V dropped 5 bases and J dropped 6 bases, with 8 bases sitting between them. Germline loops: CDR1 SEHNR, CDR2 FQNEAQ (reference sequence). The CDR3 sequence is CASSKDSNEQFF. The CDR3, as DNA: TGTGCCAGCAGCAAGGACAGCAATGAGCAGTTCTTC.

The chain carries TRBV7-9 and TRBJ1-6; D unresolved. Trimming took off 5 bases at V and 15 bases at J, with 11 bases between the two ends. The CDR3 spans 11 residues. Per the germline V gene, CDR1 is SEHNR and CDR2 is FQNEAQ (reference sequence). The DNA of the CDR3 is TGTGCCAGCAGCGACGGGAGTTTCCTCCACTTT. The encoded protein is CASSDGSFLHF. Complete variable domain (other parts from reference TRBV7-9 and TRBJ1-6): DTGVSQNPRHKITKRGQNVTFRCDPISEHNRLYWYRQTLGQGPEFLTYFQNEAQLEKSRLLSDRFSAERPKGSFSTLEIQRTEQGDSAMYLCASSDGSFLHFGNGTRLTVT.

V is TRBV20-1 and J is TRBJ1-5; 9 bases are a match to TRBD1. Trimming removed 6 bases from V and 5 bases from J; junction bases left unmatched: 11. Germline CDR1 and CDR2: DFQATT and SNEGSKA (reference sequence). This CDR3 has 15 residues. CDR3 sequence reads: CSAIRDRVFYQPQHF. CDR3 nucleotides: TGCAGTGCCATCCGGGACAGGGTATTCTATCAGCCCCAGCATTTT.

V is TRBV24-1 and J is TRBJ2-1, with D hard to call. The CDR3 spans 12 residues. CDR1 and CDR2 from the germline V gene are KGHDR and SFDVKD. V was shortened by 12 bases and J by 8 bases, with 16 bases between the two germline ends. CDR3 residues: CASSSPWDEQFF. As DNA, the CDR3 is TGTGCCTCTTCTTCCCCTTGGGATGAGCAGTTCTTC.

As regards this clonotype: A much larger clone lies a single base off, so this may be a read error. This chain joins TRBV2 and TRBJ2-3; D is unresolved. CDR3 length: 12 residues. V was trimmed by 7 bases and J by 2 bases, leaving 7 bases between them. Germline CDR1 is SNHLY and CDR2 is FYNNEI. The CDR3 region has the DNA TGTGCCAGCATGGGGAACACAGATACGCAGTATTTT. Protein: CASMGNTDTQYF.

At least ten counts were recorded for this clonotype. CDR3 sequence (DNA): TGTGCCAGCAGCTTAGTGAGGGGGCTGGACACTGAAGCTTTCTTT. It specifies CASSLVRGLDTEAFF. This rearrangement joins TRBV7-8 to TRBJ1-1; the match to TRBD1 covers 7 bases. CDR3 size: 15 residues. The V and J ends lost 1 base and 3 bases, in that order; junction bases with no gene match: 5. Germline CDR1 and CDR2: SGHVS and FQNEAQ.

The J gene is TRBJ2-5, the V gene TRBV5-1, with D hard to call. Germline CDR1 SGHRS, CDR2 YFSETQ. Trimming cost V 0 bases and J 1 base, with 7 bases left between them. The CDR3 sequence is 14 residues long. This CDR3 is CASSLGWAQETQYF. The CDR3 DNA is TGCGCCAGCAGCTTGGGGTGGGCCCAAGAGACCCAGTACTTC.

The chain joins TRBV3-1 to TRBJ2-1; TRBD1 might be the D (6 bases). V lost 5 bases to trimming and J lost 8 bases, with 10 bases between them. Germline-derived CDR1 and CDR2 are LGHDT and YNNKEL (reference sequence). The CDR3 runs to 12 residues. In DNA, the CDR3 is TGTGCCAGCAGCAGGGGGAAAGATGAGCAGTTCTTC. This translates into CASSRGKDEQFF.

The sample holds a few counts of this clonotype. V and J are TRBV21-1 and TRBJ2-2; the table's D gene call, TRBD1, was not cross checked with the DNA. TRBV21-1 is marked as a pseudogene. The CDR3 is made up of 14 amino acids. The CDR3 protein is CASSNRGVPGELFF. CDR3 sequence (DNA): TGTGCCAGCAGCAATCGGGGGGTTCCCGGGGAGCTGTTTTTT.

The chain recombines TRBV7-8 with TRBJ2-2, with TRBD2 identical over 7 bases. This CDR3 is 16 amino acids long. Per germline, CDR1 SGHVS and CDR2 FQNEAQ. Trimming at V came to 6 bases and at J to 6 bases, leaving 13 bases not matched to a gene. The CDR3 DNA reads TGTGCCAGCAGGCACGAGGGCGGGAGACCCCCCGGGGAGCTGTTTTTT. Encoded protein: CASRHEGGRPPGELFF.

In DNA, the CDR3 is TGTGCCAGCAGGGTCGCGGCAGGGGGTAATGGCTACACCTTC. Translation: CASRVAAGGNGYTF. The V gene is TRBV6-1, the J gene TRBJ1-2, with TRBD1 identical over 7 bases. Per germline, CDR1 MNHNS and CDR2 SASEGT. This CDR3 region has 14 residues. The J segment lost 6 bases and the V segment lost 6 bases, leaving 10 bases of the junction unmatched.

This clonotype has a handful of counts. The chain links TRBV2 to TRBJ2-4; no firm D call. CDR1 and CDR2 (germline): SNHLY, FYNNEI. The V gene lost 5 bases and the J gene lost 0 bases, with 11 bases spanning the gap. CDR3 length equals 15 residues. The CDR3 DNA sequence: TGTGCCAGCAGTAGGACGGAAATAGCCAAAAACATTCAGTACTTC. This translates into CASSRTEIAKNIQYF.